Below are 14 T cell receptor beta chains sequenced from a single sample in a study of blood T cells in healthy people across ages (dated by TCRdb to the mid-2010s). The library was produced with 5' RACE. TCRdb records Illumina HiSeq 2500 as the sequencer. A second PCR of roughly 7 to 11 cycles was performed with a sample-barcoded 5' primer and a J-beta primer mix. TCRdb reran the public reads through fastp at Q25 and MiXCR, keeping productive beta chains. Each CDR3 protein appears once, grouped with its most common genes and DNA. This sample comprises fewer than 900,000 distinct CDR3 sequences, around 34% of them detected only once. Jointly, the top ten make up 13% of the sample. The sequenced material came from blood. These receptor sequences come from a man aged 18-30 years in good health.

This sequence joins TRBV18 and TRBJ2-3; D not certain. Germline-derived CDR1 and CDR2 are KGHSH and LQKENI. V lost 3 bases and J 5 bases, leaving 9 bases between the germline ends. The CDR3 runs to 13 residues. This chain's CDR3 is CASSPAFRDTQYF. In DNA form, the CDR3 reads TGTGCCAGCTCACCCGCCTTTCGAGATACGCAGTATTTT.

This chain links TRBV21-1 with TRBJ2-7; the table's TRBD1 call for D was not verified on the DNA. TRBV21-1 is a pseudogene locus. The CDR3 loop spans 12 amino acids. DNA of the CDR3: TGTGCCAGCAGCAACTGTCCCTACGAGCAGTACTTC. The encoded protein is CASSNCPYEQYF.

This clonotype was found many times. At one boundary the junction diverges from the germline segment, which might be a read error. The genes are TRBV29-1 and TRBJ2-6, with unresolved D. The CDR3 runs 14 residues. Germline-derived CDR1 and CDR2 are SQVTM and ANQGSEA. The CDR3 DNA follows: TGCAGCGTCGAAGAGTTATCTCGGGCCAACGTCCTGACTTTC. It translates to CSVEELSRANVLTF.

The chain joins TRBV15 to TRBJ2-1, with D unclear. CDR1 and CDR2 (germline): LNHNV, YYDKDF (reference sequence). The CDR3 loop spans 13 amino acids. V shed 0 bases and J shed 9 bases, with 9 bases lying between them. CDR3 sequence: CATSRDSAREQFF. CDR3 DNA: TGTGCCACCAGCAGAGATTCAGCGCGTGAGCAGTTCTTC.

A word on this clonotype: This may stem from a read error, because a much larger clone lies one nucleotide away. This rearrangement joins TRBV15 to TRBJ2-1, with D possibly TRBD2 on 5 matching bases. V was cut by 11 bases and J by 4 bases, with 15 bases left in between. Germline CDR1 reads LNHNV; CDR2 reads YYDKDF (reference sequence). This CDR3 contains 13 residues. The CDR3 DNA reads TGTGCCGCCAAGAGCGGCTCTTACAATGAGCAGTTCTTC. This sequence encodes CAAKSGSYNEQFF.

This clonotype was recorded a few times. The V call is TRBV9, the J call TRBJ2-3, with 11 nucleotides matching TRBD1. Per germline, CDR1 SGDLS and CDR2 YYNGEE. The CDR3 length is 15 residues. Trimming cost V 4 bases and J 5 bases; bases outside gene matches: 6. The CDR3 sequence is CASSPGQGAKDTQYF. CDR3 sequence (DNA): TGTGCCAGCAGCCCTGGACAGGGGGCTAAAGATACGCAGTATTTT.

This clonotype was detected a few times. Here the CDR3 reads CASSQGLDRGTNTEAFF. The CDR3 nucleotides are TGCGCCAGCAGCCAAGGTCTGGACAGGGGGACGAACACTGAAGCTTTCTTT. The rearrangement links TRBV4-3 to TRBJ1-1, with TRBD1 identical over 10 bases. The CDR3 is made up of 17 amino acids. In germline, CDR1 is LGHNA, CDR2 YSLEER. V shed 1 base, J shed 1 base, and the junction held 6 bases outside the gene matches.

Concerning this clonotype itself: This clone may be a read error of a much larger clone one base away. This chain joins TRBV20-1 and TRBJ2-3, with 8 bases fitting TRBD1. The germline V gene encodes CDR1 DFQATT and CDR2 SNEGSKA (reference sequence). The junction had 5 bases not matched to a gene; V was cut back by 8 bases and J by 1 base. The CDR3 totals 13 residues. The CDR3 bases are TGCAGTACTCGGACAGGGCGCACAGATACGCAGTATTTT. Translation: CSTRTGRTDTQYF.

This clonotype was counted only a few times. The chain couples TRBV18 to TRBJ1-1; D unresolved. The germline CDR1 and CDR2 sequences are KGHSH and LQKENI. The CDR3 covers 13 residues. With 8 bases removed from V and 2 bases from J, the gap between germline ends came to 12 bases. The DNA for the CDR3 is TGTGCCAGCAGCCCGCAGGTTAACACTGAAGCTTTCTTT. It translates to CASSPQVNTEAFF.

The chain recombines TRBV5-1 with TRBJ1-1, with D possibly TRBD1 on 6 matching bases. This CDR3 contains 17 residues. Trimming stripped 4 bases from V and 3 bases from J, with 22 bases between. The V gene's germline CDR1 is SGHRS and CDR2 YFSETQ. CDR3 DNA sequence: TGCGCCAGCAGCCCCAGGCCTATGACAGGTTCCTACACTGAAGCTTTCTTT. This translates into CASSPRPMTGSYTEAFF.

DNA for the CDR3: TGTGCCAGCAGCCTCCCGGGGGCGGATTTTTCAGAGACCCAGTACTTC. Its protein is CASSLPGADFSETQYF. The chain links TRBV14 to TRBJ2-5; D is possibly TRBD1 or TRBD2 (6 bases each). This CDR3 region has 16 residues. CDR1 and CDR2 from the germline V gene are SGHDN and FVKESK. V gave up 4 bases and J gave up 4 bases, with 19 bases separating them.

The V gene is TRBV4-2, the J gene TRBJ2-1; D is uncertain. Germline CDR1 reads LGHNA; CDR2 reads YNFKEQ. V was shortened by 1 base and J by 13 bases, with 11 bases between the two germline ends. This CDR3 has 12 residues. This CDR3 reads CASSQVDETQFF. DNA of the CDR3: TGTGCCAGCAGCCAAGTTGACGAGACCCAGTTCTTC.

The chain couples TRBV20-1 to TRBJ2-1, with D maybe TRBD1 (5 bases). The closer fit of TRBJ2-7 to the DNA end suggests the J call may be wrong. Germline CDR1 DFQATT, CDR2 SNEGSKA (reference sequence). The CDR3 is 11 amino acids. CDR3: CSARQINEQYF. The CDR3 bases are TGCAGTGCACGACAGATCAATGAGCAGTACTTC.

This CDR3 is CASSLFRLAGRYNEQFF. CDR3 in DNA: TGTGCCAGCAGTTTATTCCGACTAGCGGGGAGATACAATGAGCAGTTCTTC. V and J are TRBV12-3 or TRBV12-4 and TRBJ2-1, with 11 bases fitting TRBD2. The CDR3 extends over 17 amino acids. Losses at the gene ends were 2 bases for V and 4 bases for J; bases not matched to a gene: 7.